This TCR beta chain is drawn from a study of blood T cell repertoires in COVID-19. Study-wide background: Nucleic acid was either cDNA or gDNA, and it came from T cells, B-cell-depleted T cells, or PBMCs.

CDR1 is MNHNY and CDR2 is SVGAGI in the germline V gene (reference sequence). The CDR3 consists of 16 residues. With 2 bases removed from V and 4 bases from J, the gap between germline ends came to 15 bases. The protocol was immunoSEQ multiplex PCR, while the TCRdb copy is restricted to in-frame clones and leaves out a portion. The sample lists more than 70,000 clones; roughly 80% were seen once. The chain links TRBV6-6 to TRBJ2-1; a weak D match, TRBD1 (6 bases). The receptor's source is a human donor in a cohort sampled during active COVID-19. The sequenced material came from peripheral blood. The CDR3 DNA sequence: TGTGCCAGCAGTTACAAGACAGGAATTGTTTACAATGAGCAGTTCTTC. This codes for CASSYKTGIVYNEQFF.